This T cell receptor (beta chain) was documented in a study of regulatory T cells in long-lasting Graves disease. Time point noted: newly diagnosed GD, antithyroid drugs for less than 3 months. PBMCs were the source of the RNA used for TCR sequencing. CDR3-region Arm-PCR and iRepertoire HTBI primers produced the TCR beta libraries. TCRdb ran MiXCR on the multiplex PCR reads and lists one entry per CDR3 protein. The sample records about 530,000 distinct CDR3 sequences, more than 15% being singletons. A remark on this clonotype: Antigen unknown.

The CDR3 is 17 amino acids. Trimming took 0 bases from V and 0 from J, leaving 14 bases between them. Germline assignment: CDR1 MNHNY and CDR2 SVGAGI (reference sequence). Findings and caveats of the study: Small sample size may have lowered accuracy.

The same specimen was also included in a second study, on T cells in Graves' hyperthyroidism and ophthalmopathy.

The rearrangement joins TRBV6-6 to TRBJ1-2; no firm D call. The material was peripheral blood mononuclear cells (PBMCs), obtained at new diagnosis, from a patient treated with antithyroid drugs. The sequence was obtained from a woman in her forties or fifties with Graves disease. The CDR3 DNA is TGTGCCAGCAGTTACTCGTGGGCCGAAATGACTAACTATGGCTACACCTTC. Protein product: CASSYSWAEMTNYGYTF.